The 26 T cell receptor beta chains below all came from one sample that was sequenced in a study of cytomegalovirus exposure and HLA in healthy donors. PCR primers comprised 60 Vbeta and 13 Jbeta primers. The protocol was immunoSEQ multiplex PCR, while the TCRdb copy is restricted to in-frame clones and leaves out a portion. The sample holds about 150,000 clones, roughly 78% seen once. The specimen sequenced was PBMCs. The receptors derive from a man between 50 and 59 years old in good health and CMV-seropositive.

The rearrangement links TRBV7-9 to TRBJ1-2, with D maybe TRBD1 (6 bases). Germline V lookup: CDR1 SEHNR, CDR2 FQNEAQ (reference sequence). V was cut by 1 base and J by 1 base, with 10 bases left in between. The CDR3 loop spans 15 amino acids. The CDR3 nucleotides read TGTGCCAGCAGCTTAGAAGACAGGAGTAACTATGGCTACACCTTC. Its protein product is CASSLEDRSNYGYTF.

This chain links TRBV14 with TRBJ1-1; the D is unclear. The CDR3 length is 13 residues. Germline-derived CDR1 and CDR2 are SGHDN and FVKESK. Trimming removed 4 bases from V and 0 bases from J, with 6 bases in between. CDR3 sequence: CASSRTLNTEAFF. DNA for the CDR3: TGTGCCAGCAGCCGGACTCTGAACACTGAAGCTTTCTTT.

The genes are TRBV5-4 and TRBJ1-2; D gene uncertain. CDR3 length equals 12 residues. Trimming cost V 3 bases and J 7 bases, with 10 bases left between them. The germline V gene has CDR1 SGHNT and CDR2 YYREEE (reference sequence). The CDR3 loop is CASSSSGIGYTF. The CDR3 region has the DNA TGTGCCAGCAGCTCATCCGGGATTGGCTACACCTTC.

This sequence joins TRBV5-1 and TRBJ1-1, with 8 bases fitting TRBD1. Looked up from germline, CDR1 is SGHRS and CDR2 is YFSETQ. V lost 5 bases, J lost 1 base, and 4 bases stayed unmatched. The length of the CDR3 is 14 residues. CDR3 in DNA: TGCGCCAGCAGAACCGGGACAGGGAACACTGAAGCTTTCTTT. Translating it yields CASRTGTGNTEAFF.

Points on this clone: The germline gene is not matched at one end of the junction; a read error may be the cause. The chain has TRBV28 and TRBJ2-1; D is uncertain. There are 11 residues in the CDR3. Germline CDR1 MDHEN, CDR2 SYDVKM. CDR3 residues: CASGFYNEQFF. Written as DNA, the CDR3 is TGTGCCAGCGGTTTTTATAATGAGCAGTTCTTC.

The genes are TRBV5-1 and TRBJ2-7, with TRBD2 identical over 10 bases. With 4 bases clipped from V and 2 bases from J, the junction kept 9 bases outside the gene matches. There are 16 residues in the CDR3. CDR1 and CDR2 from the germline V gene are SGHRS and YFSETQ. The DNA for the CDR3 is TGCGCCAGCAGCCCCCGTAGTAGCGGGAGGACCTACGAGCAGTACTTC. Amino acids: CASSPRSSGRTYEQYF.

This clone was recorded a few times. J is TRBJ1-2 and V is TRBV5-4; TRBD1 matches 10 bases. The CDR3 contains 14 residues. Trimming removed 1 base from V and 14 bases from J; junction bases left unmatched: 11. The V gene's germline CDR1 is SGHNT and CDR2 YYREEE (reference sequence). The CDR3 DNA follows: TGTGCCAGCAGCTTGTCCCCGGACAGGGGGATTGATACCTTC. Translating gives CASSLSPDRGIDTF. The full variable domain, with the rest looked up from reference TRBV5-4 and TRBJ1-2, is ETGVTQSPTHLIKTRGQQVTLRCSSQSGHNTVSWYQQALGQGPQFIFQYYREEENGRGNFPPRFSGLQFPNYSSELNVNALELDDSALYLCASSLSPDRGIDTFGSGTRLTVV.

In this sample, this clone turned up a few times. The chain carries TRBV6-1 and TRBJ2-1; 9 positions agree with TRBD2. The junction had 5 bases not matched to a gene; V was cut back by 1 base and J by 4 bases. The CDR3 consists of 16 residues. In germline, CDR1 is MNHNS, CDR2 SASEGT. The CDR3 bases are TGTGCCAGCAGTGAAGAGGCGGGAGGGGGGTACAATGAGCAGTTCTTC. Its translation is CASSEEAGGGYNEQFF.

J is TRBJ2-6 and V is TRBV9; 9 positions agree with TRBD2. Trimming cost V 4 bases and J 1 base; bases outside gene matches: 3. There are 16 residues in the CDR3. Germline lookup yields CDR1 SGDLS and CDR2 YYNGEE. The CDR3 region has the DNA TGTGCCAGCAGCCCCGGACTAGCGTCTGGGGCCAACGTCCTGACTTTC. This codes for CASSPGLASGANVLTF. The whole variable domain, filled in from reference TRBV9 and TRBJ2-6, reads DSGVTQTPKHLITATGQRVTLRCSPRSGDLSVYWYQQSLDQGLQFLIQYYNGEERAKGNILERFSAQQFPDLHSELNLSSLELGDSALYFCASSPGLASGANVLTFGAGSRLTVL.

This chain connects TRBV28 to TRBJ2-1; a possible D gene is TRBD2 (6 bases). V was clipped by 7 bases and J by 0 bases, with 16 bases between them. The CDR3 spans 16 residues. The germline V gene has CDR1 MDHEN and CDR2 SYDVKM. As DNA, the CDR3 is TGTGCCAGCACCCCTCCCGGGGGTAGCTCCTACAATGAGCAGTTCTTC. Protein product: CASTPPGGSSYNEQFF.

The chain employs TRBV7-8 and TRBJ2-2; TRBD2 aligns across 9 bases. The trim removed 2 bases at V and 4 bases at J, leaving 8 bases unmatched. Germline lookup yields CDR1 SGHVS and CDR2 FQNEAQ. This CDR3 is built from 17 residues. CDR3: CASSLSRLAGRTGELFF. The CDR3 region has the DNA TGTGCCAGCAGCTTAAGTAGGCTAGCGGGGCGCACCGGGGAGCTGTTTTTT.

The genes are TRBV20-1 and TRBJ1-2; D ambiguous. The CDR3 covers 11 residues. Germline values: CDR1 DFQATT, CDR2 SNEGSKA (reference sequence). Trimming took off 4 bases at V and 5 bases at J, with 8 bases between the two ends. The CDR3 coding sequence is TGCAGTGCTAAAGGAGCTTATGGCTACACCTTC. Its protein product is CSAKGAYGYTF.

The genes are TRBV28 and TRBJ1-1; D is ambiguous. Germline V gene sequence: CDR1 MDHEN, CDR2 SYDVKM. This CDR3 contains 12 residues. The V gene lost 2 bases and the J gene lost 10 bases, with 11 bases spanning the gap. Written as DNA, the CDR3 is TGTGCCAGCAGTTTAACCCGAGCCGGAGCTTTCTTT. This encodes CASSLTRAGAFF.

The rearrangement links TRBV4-1 to TRBJ1-4, with 9 bases aligning to TRBD1. This CDR3 comprises 16 residues. Germline values: CDR1 MGHRA, CDR2 YSYEKL. Losses at the gene ends were 3 bases for V and 10 bases for J; bases not matched to a gene: 12. In DNA form, the CDR3 reads TGCGCCAGCAGCCATTCTCCCGGGACAGGGATCGGAAAACTGTTTTTT. It specifies CASSHSPGTGIGKLFF.

The CDR3: CASTPRGSPNTGELFF. DNA for the CDR3: TGTGCCAGCACCCCAAGGGGCAGTCCGAACACCGGGGAGCTGTTTTTT. The V gene is TRBV7-8, the J gene TRBJ2-2; a possible D gene is TRBD1 (5 bases). The V gene's germline CDR1 is SGHVS and CDR2 FQNEAQ. V was clipped by 7 bases and J by 0 bases, with 15 bases between them. This CDR3 is 16 amino acids long.

The rearrangement uses TRBV6-1 and TRBJ2-1; D may be TRBD2 (6 bases). This CDR3 has 17 residues. In germline, CDR1 is MNHNS, CDR2 SASEGT. Trimming took off 2 bases at V and 0 bases at J, with 14 bases between the two ends. The CDR3 region is CASSENFGGDSYNEQFF. Here the CDR3 DNA reads TGTGCCAGCAGTGAAAATTTTGGCGGGGACTCCTACAATGAGCAGTTCTTC.

The chain carries TRBV5-1 and TRBJ2-5; D gene ambiguous. Germline V lookup: CDR1 SGHRS, CDR2 YFSETQ. The CDR3 totals 13 residues. The ends were cut back, 6 bases at V and 2 bases at J, with 11 bases in the middle. CDR3 nucleotides: TGCGCCAGCACCCTGGGCGAGCAAGAGACCCAGTACTTC. Translation: CASTLGEQETQYF.

V and J are TRBV7-9 and TRBJ2-7; 7 bases line up with TRBD2. CDR3 length: 11 amino acids. V lost 8 bases, J lost 7 bases, and 5 bases stayed unmatched. The germline V gene encodes CDR1 SEHNR and CDR2 FQNEAQ (reference sequence). This CDR3 is CASRGEGEQYF. For the CDR3, the DNA is TGTGCCAGCCGGGGGGAGGGGGAGCAGTACTTC.

This clone occurred once. The sample holds other DNA sequences that translate to the same CDR3. The J gene is TRBJ2-5, the V gene TRBV6-1; the D gene is possibly TRBD1 (5 bases). The germline V gene has CDR1 MNHNS and CDR2 SASEGT. V was clipped by 1 base and J by 5 bases, with 20 bases between them. The CDR3 is 17 amino acids. The CDR3 region has the DNA TGTGCCAGCAGTGAAGGGGCGCAGGGTATTCAAATGGAGACCCAGTACTTC. Amino acid sequence: CASSEGAQGIQMETQYF.

The chain joins TRBV6-1 to TRBJ2-7, with a possible D match to TRBD2 (5 bases). The ends were cut back, 3 bases at V and 0 bases at J, with 6 bases in the middle. The CDR3 has 13 residues. Germline CDR1 and CDR2: MNHNS and SASEGT. In nucleotides, the CDR3 is TGTGCCAGCAGTGAGCGGGTCTCCTACGAGCAGTACTTC. This sequence encodes CASSERVSYEQYF.

Notes on this clone: Its ends do not fully match the called genes, so a read error is possible. This rearrangement joins TRBV5-3 to TRBJ2-5, with TRBD1 matching 10 bases. TRBV5-3 is treated as an ORF (open reading frame) with a function not yet certain. The CDR3 is made up of 12 amino acids. DNA for the CDR3: TGTGCCAGAAAGGTAGACCCTGGGACAGGGGACTTC. Protein: CARKVDPGTGDF.

Turning to this clone: The same CDR3 is also encoded by other DNA sequences in this sample. The chain combines TRBV29-1 with TRBJ2-1, with a tentative D call TRBD2 (5 bases). V was trimmed by 3 bases and J by 1 base, leaving 13 bases between them. CDR3 length: 15 amino acids. Germline V lookup: CDR1 SQVTM, CDR2 ANQGSEA. In DNA form, the CDR3 reads TGCAGCGTTGACGGGGAGTATCCTTCCTACAATGAGCAGTTCTTC. This sequence encodes CSVDGEYPSYNEQFF.

The V gene is TRBV19, the J gene TRBJ1-5, with a tentative D call TRBD1 (6 bases). This CDR3 is 15 amino acids long. Looked up from germline, CDR1 is LNHDA and CDR2 is SQIVND (reference sequence). Deletions cut 6 bases from V and 2 bases from J, with 14 bases between. DNA for the CDR3: TGTGCCAGTAGAGGGGGGGCGACGGGCAATCAGCCCCAGCATTTT. Its protein is CASRGGATGNQPQHF.

The chain's CDR3 is CAISGGGLFQETQYF. CDR3 in DNA: TGTGCCATCAGTGGAGGCGGACTATTCCAAGAGACCCAGTACTTC. The chain has TRBV10-3 and TRBJ2-5; D may be TRBD2 (6 bases). V was trimmed by 4 bases and J by 1 base, leaving 13 bases between them. The CDR3 covers 15 residues. Germline loops: CDR1 ENHRY, CDR2 SYGVKD.

This chain uses TRBV28 with TRBJ1-3, with D possibly TRBD1 on 5 matching bases. The CDR3 spans 15 residues. Germline V gene lookup returns CDR1 MDHEN and CDR2 SYDVKM. V lost 4 bases, J lost 3 bases, and 13 bases lay in between. The CDR3 DNA reads as TGTGCCAGCAGTTGGGACGCGGGGGGTGGAAACACCATATATTTT. It yields the protein CASSWDAGGGNTIYF. The whole variable domain, remainder taken from reference TRBV28 and TRBJ1-3, is DVKVTQSSRYLVKRTGEKVFLECVQDMDHENMFWYRQDPGLGLRLIYFSYDVKMKEKGDIPEGYSVSREKKERFSLILESASTNQTSMYLCASSWDAGGGNTIYFGEGSWLTVV.

In its sample, this clone was seen once. The chain combines TRBV28 with TRBJ2-7; TRBD1 might be the D (5 bases). This CDR3 comprises 16 residues. Germline V gene sequence: CDR1 MDHEN, CDR2 SYDVKM. Trimming took 5 bases from V and 4 from J, leaving 21 bases between them. DNA for the CDR3: TGTGCCAGCAGTCGCTCTCGCAATGGGGCTTATTACGAGCAGTACTTC. It translates to CASSRSRNGAYYEQYF.